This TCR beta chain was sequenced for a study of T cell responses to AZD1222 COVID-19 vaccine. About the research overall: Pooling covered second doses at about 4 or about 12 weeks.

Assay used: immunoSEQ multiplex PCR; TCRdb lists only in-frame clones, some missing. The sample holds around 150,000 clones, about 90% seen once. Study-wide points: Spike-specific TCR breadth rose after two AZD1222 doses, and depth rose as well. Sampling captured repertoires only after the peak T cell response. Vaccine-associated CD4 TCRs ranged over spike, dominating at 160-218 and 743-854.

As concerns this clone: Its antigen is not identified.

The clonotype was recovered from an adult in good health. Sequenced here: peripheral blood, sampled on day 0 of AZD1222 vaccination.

The CDR3 region is CASSLGLAGGQETQYF. Written as DNA, the CDR3 is TGTGCCAGCAGCCTAGGACTAGCGGGGGGACAAGAGACCCAGTACTTC. This sequence joins TRBV2 and TRBJ2-5; TRBD2 matches at 14 bases. Germline assignment: CDR1 SNHLY and CDR2 FYNNEI. V gave up 6 bases and J gave up 2 bases; unmatched junction bases: 5. This CDR3 region has 16 residues.